Reported below is one TCR beta chain. The junction shows a germline mismatch at one end, possibly a read error. Data came from immunoSEQ multiplex PCR; TCRdb stores just in-frame clones and leaves some out. The sample includes about 77,000 clones, approximately 92% of them seen just once. This sample was taken from a study of control samples from healthy donors and cancer patients. The CDR3 spans 13 residues. Germline V gene lookup returns CDR1 SSHAT and CDR2 FNYEAQ (reference sequence). The material sequenced was blood. The V call is TRBV7-7, the J call TRBJ2-1, with 7 bases matching TRBD2. The receptor's source is a woman in her sixties in good health. CDR3 loop: CASSLRGSNEQFF. In nucleotides, the CDR3 is TGTGCTAGCAGCTTACGCGGGAGCAATGAGCAGTTCTTC.